A single sample gave rise to the 13 T cell receptor beta chains below, sequenced in a study of Ad26.COV2.S vaccination and SARS-CoV-2 variants. The treatment here: some 20 received Ad26.COV2.S at low or high dose, single or two shots; several received placebo; per-sample allocation not given. Day 63 following the first vaccine or placebo injection was when the samples were taken. TCRdb's copy holds only in-frame clones and misses some; the assay was immunoSEQ multiplex PCR. Found here are some 290,000 clones, about 85% of them singletons; the top ten hold roughly 2%. The sequenced sample was peripheral blood, obtained in a trial of Ad26.COV2.S vaccine versus placebo. These receptors all come from a person between 18 and 59 years old who received the Ad26.COV2.S COVID-19 vaccine or a placebo.

This clone came up once. This rearrangement joins TRBV5-5 to TRBJ1-1; 8 bases map to TRBD1. The CDR3 is 14 residues long. The ends lost 3 bases at V and 1 base at J; junction bases unmatched: 2. The V gene's germline CDR1 is SGHKS and CDR2 YYEKEE (reference sequence). CDR3 in DNA: TGTGCCAGCAGCTCCGGGACAGGGAACACTGAAGCTTTCTTT. Amino acid sequence: CASSSGTGNTEAFF.

The chain is built from TRBV11-3 and TRBJ2-5; the D is unclear. CDR1 and CDR2 from the germline V gene are SGHNT and YENEEA. V lost 1 base to trimming and J lost 1 base, with 7 bases between them. The CDR3 has 14 amino acids. The CDR3 region has the DNA TGTGCCAGCAGCTTAGGGCTCATCCAAGAGACCCAGTACTTC. This translates into CASSLGLIQETQYF.

This clone was picked up one time. J is TRBJ1-2 and V is TRBV28; unclear D gene. CDR3 length: 14 residues. Trimming shortened V by 10 bases and J by 7 bases, and 22 bases separated the two germline ends. Per the germline V gene, CDR1 is MDHEN and CDR2 is SYDVKM. The CDR3, as DNA: TGTGCCACCGACCCGTTTAACGGGCAAGGTGGCTACACCTTC. Its translation is CATDPFNGQGGYTF.

As concerns this clone: The sample contains more than one DNA sequence encoding this CDR3. CDR3 bases: TGCGCCAGCAGCTTGGTTGTGGGGGACACTGAAGCTTTCTTT. Protein product: CASSLVVGDTEAFF. The gene calls are TRBV5-1 and TRBJ1-1; a weak D match, TRBD1 (5 bases). V gave up 0 bases and J gave up 3 bases, with 9 bases separating them. Germline-derived CDR1 and CDR2 are SGHRS and YFSETQ. The CDR3 is 14 residues long.

The chain uses TRBV5-4 and TRBJ1-1; a possible D gene is TRBD1 (6 bases). CDR1 and CDR2 (germline): SGHNT, YYREEE (reference sequence). V lost 3 bases to trimming and J lost 1 base, with 10 bases between them. There are 14 residues in the CDR3. The CDR3 bases are TGTGCCAGCAGCTCCTGGACAGAGAACACTGAAGCTTTCTTT. Its protein product is CASSSWTENTEAFF.

The chain is built from TRBV4-2 and TRBJ2-7; D remains unclear. Germline CDR1 LGHNA, CDR2 YNFKEQ. The CDR3 is made up of 14 amino acids. Trimming took off 1 base at V and 1 base at J, with 8 bases between the two ends. In DNA form, the CDR3 reads TGTGCCAGCAGCCAAGCAGAAAGGTCCTACGAGCAGTACTTC. Translated, it gives CASSQAERSYEQYF.

The rearrangement joins TRBV5-6 to TRBJ2-3, with 12 bases that match TRBD2. V dropped 4 bases and J dropped 4; count of bases not matched to a gene: 10. Germline CDR1 SGHDT, CDR2 YYEEEE. This CDR3 contains 17 residues. The CDR3 DNA reads TGTGCCAGCAGCCGAGGACTAGCGGGGAATTATTCAGATACGCAGTATTTT. This gives the protein CASSRGLAGNYSDTQYF.

The chain joins TRBV6-5 to TRBJ2-6; 8 nucleotides match TRBD1. Germline CDR1 and CDR2: MNHEY and SVGAGI. The ends lost 6 bases at V and 4 bases at J; junction bases unmatched: 5. The CDR3 length is 15 residues. The chain's CDR3 is CASSPTGDGANVLTF. The CDR3 DNA is TGTGCCAGCAGCCCGACAGGGGACGGGGCCAACGTCCTGACTTTC.

The chain combines TRBV7-8 with TRBJ2-6; no firm D call. Germline-derived CDR1 and CDR2 are SGHVS and FQNEAQ. V was cut by 8 bases and J by 4 bases, with 6 bases left in between. The CDR3 runs 12 residues. This chain's CDR3 is CASLSGANVLTF. In nucleotides, the CDR3 is TGTGCCAGCTTGTCCGGGGCCAACGTCCTGACTTTC.

This sequence joins TRBV10-3 and TRBJ2-5; no reliable D call. The CDR3 is 13 residues long. The V gene lost 4 bases and the J gene lost 5 bases, with 11 bases spanning the gap. The germline V gene has CDR1 ENHRY and CDR2 SYGVKD. The CDR3 loop reads CAISVSDVETQYF. CDR3 nucleotide sequence: TGTGCCATCAGTGTAAGTGACGTGGAGACCCAGTACTTC.

In this sample, this clone turned up a few times. This chain connects TRBV7-2 to TRBJ2-7; unclear D gene. From germline, CDR1 is SGHTA and CDR2 FQGNSA. V was cut by 1 base and J by 7 bases, with 11 bases left in between. This CDR3 is built from 13 residues. The CDR3 reads CASSLDSLGEQYF. The CDR3 nucleotides are TGTGCCAGCAGCTTAGATAGCTTGGGGGAGCAGTACTTC.

The chain links TRBV5-1 to TRBJ2-5; 8 bases are a match to TRBD1. Germline trimming cut 3 bases from V and 2 bases from J; bases unmatched to any gene: 6. The CDR3 loop spans 15 amino acids. In germline, CDR1 is SGHRS, CDR2 YFSETQ. CDR3 DNA: TGCGCCAGCAGCTCCACGAGACAGGGGCAAGAGACCCAGTACTTC. This codes for CASSSTRQGQETQYF.

The V call is TRBV19, the J call TRBJ2-6; no definite D call. This CDR3 is 15 amino acids long. Trimming pared 0 bases from V and 1 base from J, leaving 4 bases between. CDR1 LNHDA and CDR2 SQIVND come from the germline V gene (reference sequence). The CDR3 bases are TGTGCCAGTAGTATAGAACTATCTGGGGCCAACGTCCTGACTTTC. Translated, it gives CASSIELSGANVLTF.